This TCR beta chain came from a study of CD8 T cells in Susac syndrome. The V end lost 6 bases, the J end lost 4 bases, and 10 bases lay between the germline ends. The CDR3 totals 13 residues. CDR1 and CDR2 (germline): MRHNA, SNTAGT. Of note for this clonotype: Its antigen is not identified.

Sequencing of TCR beta was performed on blood CD8+ and CD4+ T cells. RNA was extracted with the RNeasy kit, and a quantity of about 0.45 to 1 ug was reverse transcribed using random hexamers. Multiplex immunoSEQ PCR targeted 54 Vbeta and 13 Jbeta TCR beta segments. MiXCR, run by TCRdb on the immunoSEQ multiplex PCR reads, gives a single entry per CDR3 protein. The table records over 65,000 distinct CDR3 sequences, under 95% of them present only once. Study-level points and caveats: In Susac patients, clonal expansion was not detected in CD4+ cells.

The source material was CD4+ T cells from PBMCs. This chain uses TRBV6-4 with TRBJ2-1; the D is unclear. The sequence came from a human donor with Susac syndrome. The CDR3: CASSAGFYNEQFF. For the CDR3, the DNA is TGTGCCAGCAGCGCCGGGTTTTACAATGAGCAGTTCTTC.